This T cell receptor beta chain was recovered during a study of vaccination effects on CD4 cells after COVID-19 (dated 2022 in TCRdb). In terms of the full investigation: Across the study, the median time from the second dose to post-vaccine sampling was 72 days (range 14 to 241). SARS-CoV-2 spike-specific CD4+ TCR repertoires from before and after mRNA vaccination were compared in COVID-19 convalescent patients and in infection-naive vaccine recipients. In the study, cultures from other donors were sequenced using the Oncomine TCR Beta short-read assay on an Illumina iSeq 100. A total of 10 COVID-19 convalescent patients and a handful of SARS-CoV-2-naive healthy vaccine recipients were included in the full study.

What the research found in general, with its limitations: Limitations of the study were the small number of convalescent patients and the absence of early post-infection timepoints. Among healthy vaccine recipients, nearly all vaccine-induced clones were SARS-CoV-2 mono-reactive, and only 1 of 255 was cross-reactive with common cold coronaviruses. Clones induced by infection and clones induced by vaccination both contracted markedly at late timepoints after vaccination, which fits with T cell responses waning over time.

This clone was detected once. Its antigen specificity is not known. Base-call qualities are not available, and no considerably larger clone is one nucleotide away. In the ViraFEST assay, PBMC were stimulated with viral peptide pools, and antigen-specific CD4+ T cell clonotypes were then identified by expansion using TCR sequencing. After more than 9 days of culture, CD4+ T cells were isolated with the EasySep CD4+ T cell isolation kit. Each participant received two doses of an mRNA SARS-CoV-2 vaccine, either BNT162b2 or mRNA-1273. Negative nucleocapsid antibody results before and after vaccination confirmed that the healthy vaccine recipients had no prior SARS-CoV-2 infection. Two million PBMC per well were cultured with roughly 10 ug/ml peptides in IMDM containing roughly 5% human AB serum, approximately 9.9 IU/ml IL-2 and gentamicin. On days 3 and 7, half of the culture medium was replaced with fresh IL-2-containing medium. Unless noted otherwise, every peptide stimulation condition was grown in triplicate wells. PBMC were separated from whole blood using Ficoll-Paque Plus gradient centrifugation and were then either cryopreserved at -140C or used fresh. Overlapping peptide pools spanned the spike proteins of SARS-CoV-2 and the common cold coronaviruses HCoV-NL63, HCoV-OC43 and HCoV-229E. The QIAamp micro DNA kit was used to extract genomic DNA from the cultured CD4+ T cells.

Libraries were constructed by the immunoSEQ multiplex PCR assay. DNA from the cultured, isolated CD4+ T cells was subjected to TCR beta CDR3 sequencing. In the source study's methods: Non-productive TCR sequences were discarded, and reads were trimmed to the CDR3 region, with only CDR3s of 7 or more amino acids retained. Antigen-specific clonotypes were identified using the MANAFEST web app by comparison of expansion in peptide wells against reference cultures. To be called positive, a clone needed expansion at FDR<0.05 compared with the reference and with all other wells, an odds ratio greater than 5, and a frequency greater than 0.1% in two replicate wells. A clonotype was called cross-reactive if it was significantly expanded both in SARS-CoV-2 spike wells and in at least one common cold coronavirus spike condition. Levenshtein distance calculated with the stringdist R package was used to assess CDR3 similarity, and unrooted trees were constructed with ape in R 3.6.1. The source is immuneACCESS, and TCRdb retained only in-frame sequences with V and J called. Part of the clones is not carried over; for the studies checked, unresolved V genes explain less than half of this, and the remainder is unexplained. The V and J calls and clone size come from that table; D and trimming were worked out from the DNA. The sample table shows tens of thousands of clones, and around 73% are seen once. The biggest ten clones account for 1.2% of the sample.

V gives up 7 bases and J gives up 4 bases, and the segment between their germline ends measures 10 bases. The CDR3 sequence holds 12 residues, the cysteine and phenylalanine included. Just the 36-base CDR3 DNA is kept, in frame starting at base 1. The germline V gene (reference sequence) yields MNHNY for CDR1 and SVGAGI for CDR2. The rearrangement combines TRBV6-6 with TRBJ1-2; the D gene is unclear. This TCR was recovered from a human donor who received a COVID-19 vaccine. Sequences were derived from CD4+ T cells from PBMCs cultured with HCoV-229E spike peptides, sampled after COVID-19 vaccination. The cell subset or site label on this specimen signifies: HCoV-229E spike overlapping peptide pool stimulation. The base sequence is TGTGCCAGCACTATTACGGGCTATGGCTACACCTTC. Protein translation: CASTITGYGYTF.